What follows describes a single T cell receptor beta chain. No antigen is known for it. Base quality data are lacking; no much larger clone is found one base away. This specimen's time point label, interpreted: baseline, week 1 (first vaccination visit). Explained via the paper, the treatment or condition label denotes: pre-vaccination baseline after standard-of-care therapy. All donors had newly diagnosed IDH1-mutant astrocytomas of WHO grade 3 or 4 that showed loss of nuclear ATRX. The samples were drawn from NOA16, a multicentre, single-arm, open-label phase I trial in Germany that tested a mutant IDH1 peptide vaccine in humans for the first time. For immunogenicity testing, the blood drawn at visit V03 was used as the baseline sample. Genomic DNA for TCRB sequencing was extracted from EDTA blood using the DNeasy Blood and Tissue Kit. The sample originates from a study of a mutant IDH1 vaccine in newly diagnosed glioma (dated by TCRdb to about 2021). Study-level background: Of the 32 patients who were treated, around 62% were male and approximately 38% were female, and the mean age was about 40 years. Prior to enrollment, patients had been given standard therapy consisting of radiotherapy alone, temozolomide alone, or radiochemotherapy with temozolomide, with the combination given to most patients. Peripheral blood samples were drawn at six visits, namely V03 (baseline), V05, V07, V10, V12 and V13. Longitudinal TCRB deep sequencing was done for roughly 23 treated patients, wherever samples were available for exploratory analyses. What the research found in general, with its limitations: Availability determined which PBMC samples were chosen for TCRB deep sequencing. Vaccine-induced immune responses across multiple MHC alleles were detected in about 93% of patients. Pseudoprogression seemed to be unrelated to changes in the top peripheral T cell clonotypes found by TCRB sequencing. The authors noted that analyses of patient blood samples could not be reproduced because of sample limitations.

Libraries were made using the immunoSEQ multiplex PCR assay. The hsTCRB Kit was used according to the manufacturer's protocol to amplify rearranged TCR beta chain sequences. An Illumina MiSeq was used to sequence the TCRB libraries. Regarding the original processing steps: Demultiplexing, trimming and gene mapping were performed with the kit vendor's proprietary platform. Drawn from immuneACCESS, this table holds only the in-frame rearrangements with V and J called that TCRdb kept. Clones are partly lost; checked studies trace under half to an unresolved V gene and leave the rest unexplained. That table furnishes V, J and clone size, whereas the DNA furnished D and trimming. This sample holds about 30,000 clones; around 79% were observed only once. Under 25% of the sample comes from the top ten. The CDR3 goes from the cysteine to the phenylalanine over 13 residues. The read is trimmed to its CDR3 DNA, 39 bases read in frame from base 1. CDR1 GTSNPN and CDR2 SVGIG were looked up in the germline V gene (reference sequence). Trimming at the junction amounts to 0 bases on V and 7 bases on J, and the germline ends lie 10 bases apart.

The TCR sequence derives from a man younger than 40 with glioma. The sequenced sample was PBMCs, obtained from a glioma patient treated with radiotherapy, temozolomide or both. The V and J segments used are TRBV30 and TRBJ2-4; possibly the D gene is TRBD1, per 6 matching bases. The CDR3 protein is CAWSVGRGNIQYF. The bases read TGTGCCTGGAGTGTTGGCAGGGGTAACATTCAGTACTTC.